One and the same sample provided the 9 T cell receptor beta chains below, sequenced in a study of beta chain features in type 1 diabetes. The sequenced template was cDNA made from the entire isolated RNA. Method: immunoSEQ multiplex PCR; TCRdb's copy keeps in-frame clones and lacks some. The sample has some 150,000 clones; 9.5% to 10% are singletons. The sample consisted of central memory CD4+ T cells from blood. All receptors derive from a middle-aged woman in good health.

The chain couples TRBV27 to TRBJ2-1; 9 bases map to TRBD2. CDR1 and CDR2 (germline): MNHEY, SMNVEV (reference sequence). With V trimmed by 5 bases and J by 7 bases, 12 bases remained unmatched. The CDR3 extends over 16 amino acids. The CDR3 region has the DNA TGTGCCAGCAGTAGGCCCGTGAGCGGGGGGTCTAATGAGCAGTTCTTC. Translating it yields CASSRPVSGGSNEQFF.

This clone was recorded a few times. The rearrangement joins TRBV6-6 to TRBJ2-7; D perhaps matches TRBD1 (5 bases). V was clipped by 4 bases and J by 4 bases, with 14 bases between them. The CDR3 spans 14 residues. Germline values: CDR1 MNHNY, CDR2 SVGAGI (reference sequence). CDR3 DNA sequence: TGTGCCAGCAGTTTACAGGCTGGGGTTTACGAGCAGTACTTC. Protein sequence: CASSLQAGVYEQYF.

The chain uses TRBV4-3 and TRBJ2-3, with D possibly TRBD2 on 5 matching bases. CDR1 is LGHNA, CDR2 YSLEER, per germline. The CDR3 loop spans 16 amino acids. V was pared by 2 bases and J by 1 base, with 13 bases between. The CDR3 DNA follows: TGCGCCAGCAGCCAACTAATAACCGGGGGCACAGATACGCAGTATTTT. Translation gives CASSQLITGGTDTQYF.

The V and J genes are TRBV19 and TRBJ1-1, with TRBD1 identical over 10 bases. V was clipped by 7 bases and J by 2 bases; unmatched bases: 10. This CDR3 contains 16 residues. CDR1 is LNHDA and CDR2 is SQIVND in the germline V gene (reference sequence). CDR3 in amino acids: CASTESRTGGNTEAFF. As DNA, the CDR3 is TGTGCCAGTACGGAGAGCCGGACAGGGGGAAACACTGAAGCTTTCTTT.

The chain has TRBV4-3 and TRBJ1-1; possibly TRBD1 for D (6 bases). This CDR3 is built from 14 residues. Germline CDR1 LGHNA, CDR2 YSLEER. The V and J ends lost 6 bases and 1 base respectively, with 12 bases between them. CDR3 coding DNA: TGCGCCAGCAGAGGGGGTGGCTGGAACACTGAAGCTTTCTTT. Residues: CASRGGGWNTEAFF.

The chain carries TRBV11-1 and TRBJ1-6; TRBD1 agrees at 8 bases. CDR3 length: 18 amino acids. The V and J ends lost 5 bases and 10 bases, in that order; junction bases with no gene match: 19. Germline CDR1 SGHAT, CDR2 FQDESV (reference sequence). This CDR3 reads CASSPQAAGGGGRSPLHF. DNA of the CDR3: TGTGCCAGCAGCCCCCAGGCTGCAGGGGGCGGAGGTCGGTCACCCCTCCACTTT.

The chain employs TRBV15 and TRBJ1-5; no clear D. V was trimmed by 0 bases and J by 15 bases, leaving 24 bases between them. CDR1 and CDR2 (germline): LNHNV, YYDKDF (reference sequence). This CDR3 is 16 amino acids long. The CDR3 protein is CATSRDTDIQRDGRHF. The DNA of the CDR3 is TGTGCCACCAGCAGAGATACTGATATTCAGAGGGATGGTAGGCATTTT.

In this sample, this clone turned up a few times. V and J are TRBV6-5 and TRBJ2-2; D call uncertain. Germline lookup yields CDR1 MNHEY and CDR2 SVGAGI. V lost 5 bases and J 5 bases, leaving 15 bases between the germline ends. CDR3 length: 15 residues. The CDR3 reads CASSGAGGGTGELFF. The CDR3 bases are TGTGCCAGCAGTGGTGCAGGTGGTGGGACCGGGGAGCTGTTTTTT.

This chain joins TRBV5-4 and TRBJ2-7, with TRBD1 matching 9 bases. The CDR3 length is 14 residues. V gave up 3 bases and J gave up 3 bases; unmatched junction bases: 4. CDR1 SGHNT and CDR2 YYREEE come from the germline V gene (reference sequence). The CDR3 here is CASSSGQGYYEQYF. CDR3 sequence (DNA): TGTGCCAGCAGCTCGGGACAGGGATACTACGAGCAGTACTTC. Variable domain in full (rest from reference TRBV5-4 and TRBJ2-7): ETGVTQSPTHLIKTRGQQVTLRCSSQSGHNTVSWYQQALGQGPQFIFQYYREEENGRGNFPPRFSGLQFPNYSSELNVNALELDDSALYLCASSSGQGYYEQYFGPGTRLTVT.